Following are 2 T cell receptor beta chains from one sample sequenced in a study of T-cell memory formation after mild COVID-19. TCRdb called the 5' RACE reads again in MiXCR, with one record for every CDR3 protein. The sample lists 470,000 or so distinct CDR3 sequences; roughly 20% were seen once. The sample was PBMCs or a T cell subset sorted from them (not recorded which). These TCRs come from an adult woman who had mild COVID-19 (a few samples of this study predate the infection). Cell type and time point are not known.

The chain is built from TRBV6-2 or TRBV6-3 and TRBJ1-1; D is uncertain. The CDR3 loop spans 14 amino acids. Germline-derived CDR1 and CDR2 are MNHEY and SVGEGT. The V and J ends lost 8 bases and 3 bases respectively, with 16 bases between them. The CDR3 DNA reads as TGTGCCAGCTCGTTGATGGTTGGGTACACTGAAGCTTTCTTT. Encoded protein: CASSLMVGYTEAFF.

This clonotype showed up many times. J is TRBJ2-1 and V is TRBV7-6; no reliable D call. This CDR3 is 15 amino acids long. The germline V gene encodes CDR1 SGHVS and CDR2 FNYEAQ. V was pared by 2 bases and J by 13 bases, with 21 bases between. The CDR3 is CASSLTRPPTVHQFF. The CDR3 DNA follows: TGTGCCAGCAGCTTAACCCGACCCCCCACAGTTCACCAGTTCTTC.